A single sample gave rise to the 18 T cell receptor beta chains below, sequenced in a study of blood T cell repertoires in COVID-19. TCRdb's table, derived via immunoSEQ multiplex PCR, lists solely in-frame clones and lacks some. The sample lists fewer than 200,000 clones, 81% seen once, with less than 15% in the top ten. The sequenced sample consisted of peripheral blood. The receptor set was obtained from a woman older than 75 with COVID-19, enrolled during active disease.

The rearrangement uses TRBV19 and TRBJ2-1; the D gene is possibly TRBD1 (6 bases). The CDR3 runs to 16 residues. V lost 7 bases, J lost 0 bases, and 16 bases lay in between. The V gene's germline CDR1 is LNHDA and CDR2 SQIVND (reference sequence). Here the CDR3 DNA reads TGTGCCAGTACCGCCACCCCGGGACACTCCTACAATGAGCAGTTCTTC. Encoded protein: CASTATPGHSYNEQFF.

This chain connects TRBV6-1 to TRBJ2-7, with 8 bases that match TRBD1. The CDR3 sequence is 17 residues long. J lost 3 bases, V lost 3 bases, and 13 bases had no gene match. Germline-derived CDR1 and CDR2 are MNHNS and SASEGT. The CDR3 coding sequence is TGTGCCAGCAGTGATCGGAGGACAGGGCTTACTTACTACGAGCAGTACTTC. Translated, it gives CASSDRRTGLTYYEQYF.

The CDR3 DNA reads TGTGCCAGTAGTCAGGGCGGAGAGACCCAGTACTTC. It is translated as CASSQGGETQYF. J is TRBJ2-5 and V is TRBV19; weak D call: TRBD1 (5 bases). V lost 5 bases and J 4 bases, leaving 8 bases between the germline ends. The CDR3 runs to 12 residues. Germline V gene sequence: CDR1 LNHDA, CDR2 SQIVND (reference sequence).

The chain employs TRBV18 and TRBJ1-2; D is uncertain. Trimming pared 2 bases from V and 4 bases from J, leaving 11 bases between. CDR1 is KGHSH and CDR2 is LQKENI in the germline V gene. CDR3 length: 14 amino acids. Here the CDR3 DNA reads TGTGCCAGCTCACCAGACTCACCTGCCTATGGCTACACCTTC. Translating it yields CASSPDSPAYGYTF. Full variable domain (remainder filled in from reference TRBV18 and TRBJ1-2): NAGVMQNPRHLVRRRGQEARLRCSPMKGHSHVYWYRQLPEEGLKFMVYLQKENIIDESGMPKERFSAEFPKEGPSILRIQQVVRGDSAAYFCASSPDSPAYGYTFGSGTRLTVV.

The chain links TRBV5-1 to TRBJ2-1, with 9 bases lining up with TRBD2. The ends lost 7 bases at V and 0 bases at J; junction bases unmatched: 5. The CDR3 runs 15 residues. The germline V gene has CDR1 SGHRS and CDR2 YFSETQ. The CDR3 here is CASELSGSSYNEQFF. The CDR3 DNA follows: TGCGCCAGCGAACTTAGCGGGAGCTCCTACAATGAGCAGTTCTTC. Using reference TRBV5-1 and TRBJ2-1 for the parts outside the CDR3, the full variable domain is KAGVTQTPRYLIKTRGQQVTLSCSPISGHRSVSWYQQTPGQGLQFLFEYFSETQRNKGNFPGRFSGRQFSNSRSEMNVSTLELGDSALYLCASELSGSSYNEQFFGPGTRLTVL.

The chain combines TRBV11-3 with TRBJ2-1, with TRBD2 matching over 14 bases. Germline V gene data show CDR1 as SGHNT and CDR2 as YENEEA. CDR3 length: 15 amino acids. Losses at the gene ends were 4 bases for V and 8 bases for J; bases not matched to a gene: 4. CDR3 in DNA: TGTGCCAGCAGCTACGGGACTAGCGGGGGAGATGAGCAGTTCTTC. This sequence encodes CASSYGTSGGDEQFF.

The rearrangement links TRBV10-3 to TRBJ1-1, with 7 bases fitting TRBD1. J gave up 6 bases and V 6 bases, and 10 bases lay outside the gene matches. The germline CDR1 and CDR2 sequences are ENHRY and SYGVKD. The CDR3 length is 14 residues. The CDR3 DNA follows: TGTGCCATCAGGGGGGGACAGCCCTTTGCTGAAGCTTTCTTT. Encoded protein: CAIRGGQPFAEAFF.

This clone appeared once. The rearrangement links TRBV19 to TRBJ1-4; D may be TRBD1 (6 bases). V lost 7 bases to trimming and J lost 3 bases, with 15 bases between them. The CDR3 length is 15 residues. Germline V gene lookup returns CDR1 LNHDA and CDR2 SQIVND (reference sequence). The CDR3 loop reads CASTTQTGPNEKLFF. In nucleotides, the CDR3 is TGTGCCAGTACCACCCAGACAGGACCTAATGAAAAACTGTTTTTT.

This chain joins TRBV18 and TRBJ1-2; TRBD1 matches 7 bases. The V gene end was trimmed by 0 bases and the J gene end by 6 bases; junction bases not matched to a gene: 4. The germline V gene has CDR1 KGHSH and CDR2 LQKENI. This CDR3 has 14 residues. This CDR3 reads CASSPPQQGHGYTF. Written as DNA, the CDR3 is TGTGCCAGCTCACCACCGCAACAGGGGCATGGCTACACCTTC.

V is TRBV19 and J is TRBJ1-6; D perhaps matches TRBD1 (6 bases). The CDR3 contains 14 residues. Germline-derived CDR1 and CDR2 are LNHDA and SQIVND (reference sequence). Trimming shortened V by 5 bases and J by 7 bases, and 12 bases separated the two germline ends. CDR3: CASSYRENNSPLHF. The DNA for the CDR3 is TGTGCCAGTAGTTACAGGGAGAACAATTCACCCCTCCACTTT.

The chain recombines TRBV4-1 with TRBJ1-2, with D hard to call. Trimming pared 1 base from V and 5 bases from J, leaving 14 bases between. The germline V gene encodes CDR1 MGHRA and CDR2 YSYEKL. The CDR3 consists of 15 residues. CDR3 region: CASSQVEAVPYGYTF. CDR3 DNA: TGCGCCAGCAGCCAAGTTGAGGCAGTTCCTTATGGCTACACCTTC.

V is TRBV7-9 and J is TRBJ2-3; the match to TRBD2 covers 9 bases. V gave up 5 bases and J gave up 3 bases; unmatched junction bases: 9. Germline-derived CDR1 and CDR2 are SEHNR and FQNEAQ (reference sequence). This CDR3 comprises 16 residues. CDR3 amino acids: CASSQGGGGGTDTQYF. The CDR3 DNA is TGTGCCAGCAGCCAAGGCGGCGGGGGGGGTACAGATACGCAGTATTTT.

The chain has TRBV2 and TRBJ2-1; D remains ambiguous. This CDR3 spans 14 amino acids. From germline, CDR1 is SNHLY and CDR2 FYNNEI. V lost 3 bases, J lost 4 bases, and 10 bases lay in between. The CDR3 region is CASSDLDWYNEQFF. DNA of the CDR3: TGTGCCAGCAGTGATCTAGACTGGTACAATGAGCAGTTCTTC. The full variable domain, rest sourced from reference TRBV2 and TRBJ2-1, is EPEVTQTPSHQVTQMGQEVILRCVPISNHLYFYWYRQILGQKVEFLVSFYNNEISEKSEIFDDQFSVERPDGSNFTLKIRSTKLEDSAMYFCASSDLDWYNEQFFGPGTRLTVL.

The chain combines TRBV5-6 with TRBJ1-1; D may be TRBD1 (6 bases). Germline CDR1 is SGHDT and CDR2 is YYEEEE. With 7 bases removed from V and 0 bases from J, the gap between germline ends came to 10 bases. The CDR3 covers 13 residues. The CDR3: CASYGQMNTEAFF. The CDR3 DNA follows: TGTGCCAGCTATGGACAGATGAACACTGAAGCTTTCTTT. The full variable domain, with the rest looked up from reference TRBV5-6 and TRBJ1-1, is DAGVTQSPTHLIKTRGQQVTLRCSPKSGHDTVSWYQQALGQGPQFIFQYYEEEERQRGNFPDRFSGHQFPNYSSELNVNALLLGDSALYLCASYGQMNTEAFFGQGTRLTVV.

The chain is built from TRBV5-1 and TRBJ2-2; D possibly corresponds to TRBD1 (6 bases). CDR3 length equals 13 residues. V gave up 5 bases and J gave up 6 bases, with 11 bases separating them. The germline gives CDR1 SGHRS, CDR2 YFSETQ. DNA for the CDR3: TGCGCCAGCAGGCAGGGGTCGGCCGGGGAGCTGTTTTTT. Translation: CASRQGSAGELFF.

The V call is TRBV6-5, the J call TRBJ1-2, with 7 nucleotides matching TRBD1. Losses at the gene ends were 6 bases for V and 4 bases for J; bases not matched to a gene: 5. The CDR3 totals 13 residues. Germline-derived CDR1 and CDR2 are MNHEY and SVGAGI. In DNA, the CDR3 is TGTGCCAGCAGAAGAAGGGGGCCCTATGGCTACACCTTC. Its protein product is CASRRRGPYGYTF.

CDR3 in amino acids: CASSPPDRASQYF. CDR3 nucleotide sequence: TGTGCCAGCAGCCCACCCGACAGGGCCTCGCAGTACTTC. The chain is built from TRBV5-4 and TRBJ2-7, with TRBD1 matching over 7 bases. Per germline, CDR1 SGHNT and CDR2 YYREEE (reference sequence). The CDR3 spans 13 residues. Germline trimming cut 4 bases from V and 9 bases from J; bases unmatched to any gene: 10.

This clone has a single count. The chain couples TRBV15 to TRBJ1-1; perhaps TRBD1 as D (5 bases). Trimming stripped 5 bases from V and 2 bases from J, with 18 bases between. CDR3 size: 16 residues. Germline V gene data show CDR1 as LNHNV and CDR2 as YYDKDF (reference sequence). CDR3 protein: CATSRDLFTGNTEAFF. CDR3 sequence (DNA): TGTGCCACCAGCCGCGACCTTTTCACAGGCAACACTGAAGCTTTCTTT.